This T cell receptor beta chain is from a study of T-cell reconstitution after alpha-beta-depleted transplantation in children. Whole-study findings and limits: Reportedly, roughly two months post-transplant, alpha-beta T cells arose from several hundred expanded graft clones. T-cell counts and diversity were attributed mostly to newly produced T cells one year after transplant.

This CDR3 region has 17 residues. V lost 6 bases, J lost 7 bases, and 14 bases stayed unmatched. CDR1 is MGHDK and CDR2 is SYGVNS in the germline V gene. The TCRbeta library was prepared with unique molecular identifiers. Via MiXCR, TCRdb re-called the PCR reads, giving one row per CDR3 protein. The sample lists 200,000 to 300,000 distinct CDR3 sequences, 20% to 30% occurring once. This clonotype was detected a few times. Its matching antigen is unknown. Source: PBMCs, mostly from graft donor cells, taken 360 days after TCRalphabeta/CD19-depleted stem cell transplant. This chain connects TRBV25-1 to TRBJ2-1; 11 positions match TRBD2. This receptor was identified in a female patient aged 2-9 years who had a stem cell transplant for congenital amegakaryocytic thrombocytopenia, so the T cells may come from the graft donor. In nucleotides, the CDR3 is TGTGCCAGCAGGCAATCCGGGACTAGCGGAAAAAAAAATGAGCAGTTCTTC. Translation: CASRQSGTSGKKNEQFF.